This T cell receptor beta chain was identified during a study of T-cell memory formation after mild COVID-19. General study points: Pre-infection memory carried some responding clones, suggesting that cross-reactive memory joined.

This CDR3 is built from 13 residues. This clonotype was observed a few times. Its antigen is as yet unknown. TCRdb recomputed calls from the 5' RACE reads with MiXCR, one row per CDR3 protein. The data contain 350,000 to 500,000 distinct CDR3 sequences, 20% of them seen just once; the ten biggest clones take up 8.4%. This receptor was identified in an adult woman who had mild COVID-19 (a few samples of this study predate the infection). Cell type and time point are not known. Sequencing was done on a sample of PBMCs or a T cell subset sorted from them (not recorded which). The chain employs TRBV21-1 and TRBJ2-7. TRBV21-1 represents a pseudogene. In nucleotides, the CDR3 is TGTGCCAGCAGCACAAGATTTACCTACGAGCAGTACTTC. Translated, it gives CASSTRFTYEQYF.